Below, 18 T cell receptor beta chains from the same sample are listed, as sequenced in a study of cytomegalovirus exposure and HLA in healthy donors. This table comes from immunoSEQ multiplex PCR, and its TCRdb copy is limited to in-frame clones, with some not included. The profile shows approximately 280,000 clones, roughly 90% of them singletons. The source material was PBMCs. The receptors shown here come from a woman aged 18-29 years in good health and CMV-seronegative.

The gene calls are TRBV27 and TRBJ1-2; perhaps TRBD1 as D (5 bases). The CDR3 is 14 amino acids. Trimming removed 3 bases from V and 2 bases from J, with 10 bases in between. The germline CDR1 and CDR2 sequences are MNHEY and SMNVEV (reference sequence). CDR3 coding DNA: TGTGCCAGCAGTTTCAGGGCTAAAAACTATGGCTACACCTTC. Its translation is CASSFRAKNYGYTF.

The chain uses TRBV19 and TRBJ2-1; 13 bases align to TRBD2. V was clipped by 5 bases and J by 7 bases; unmatched bases: 8. Germline CDR1 LNHDA, CDR2 SQIVND (reference sequence). This CDR3 comprises 16 residues. The CDR3 bases are TGTGCCAGTAGTCTGATGGGACTAGCGGGGATGAATGAGCAGTTCTTC. Its protein is CASSLMGLAGMNEQFF.

The genes are TRBV5-1 and TRBJ1-1; the D is unclear. Trimming shortened V by 0 bases and J by 2 bases, and 5 bases separated the two germline ends. Germline V gene lookup returns CDR1 SGHRS and CDR2 YFSETQ. The CDR3 sequence is 13 residues long. The CDR3 spells CASSLVSNTEAFF. In DNA, the CDR3 is TGCGCCAGCAGCTTGGTTAGTAACACTGAAGCTTTCTTT.

The chain carries TRBV1 and TRBJ2-1; the table's D call TRBD2 went unverified against the DNA. TRBV1 is described as a pseudogene. The CDR3 spans 17 residues. The CDR3 DNA is TGCACCAGCAGCCAAGAAGGAATCGCGGGAGGTTCCAATGAGCAGTTCTTC. This translates into CTSSQEGIAGGSNEQFF.

This clone was seen a handful of times. V and J are TRBV6-1 and TRBJ1-2; D call uncertain. This CDR3 spans 13 amino acids. The germline CDR1 and CDR2 sequences are MNHNS and SASEGT. V gave up 3 bases and J gave up 4 bases, with 9 bases separating them. The CDR3 is CASSDNTFYGYTF. The CDR3 DNA sequence: TGTGCCAGCAGTGATAACACGTTCTATGGCTACACCTTC.

V gene TRBV15 combines with J gene TRBJ2-7; maybe TRBD1 (5 bases). Germline values: CDR1 LNHNV, CDR2 YYDKDF (reference sequence). Trimming cost V 9 bases and J 0 bases, with 15 bases left between them. The CDR3 contains 14 residues. The CDR3 coding sequence is TGTGCCACGGGCGACAGAATAAACTCCTACGAGCAGTACTTC. This translates into CATGDRINSYEQYF. The whole variable domain, remainder taken from reference TRBV15 and TRBJ2-7, is DAMVIQNPRYQVTQFGKPVTLSCSQTLNHNVMYWYQQKSSQAPKLLFHYYDKDFNNEADTPDNFQSRRPNTSFCFLDIRSPGLGDTAMYLCATGDRINSYEQYFGPGTRLTVT.

J is TRBJ1-1 and V is TRBV14; 8 nucleotides match TRBD1. V lost 10 bases and J lost 5; bases outside the gene matches: 15. From germline, CDR1 is SGHDN and CDR2 FVKESK. The CDR3 loop spans 15 amino acids. The CDR3 region is CATGRLGQGATEAFF. The CDR3 coding sequence is TGTGCCACCGGAAGACTGGGCCAGGGGGCAACTGAAGCTTTCTTT.

With regard to this clone: The same CDR3 can be traced to other DNA sequences in this sample. The genes are TRBV28 and TRBJ2-1, with 12 nucleotides matching TRBD2. Germline V CDR1 and CDR2: MDHEN, SYDVKM. V shed 6 bases, J shed 7 bases, and the junction held 4 bases outside the gene matches. This CDR3 spans 14 amino acids. CDR3 loop: CASRPGLAGNEQFF. CDR3 nucleotides: TGTGCCAGCAGACCAGGACTAGCGGGAAATGAGCAGTTCTTC.

This sequence joins TRBV13 and TRBJ1-2; D is undetermined. V lost 5 bases, J lost 8 bases, and 15 bases lay in between. The V gene's germline CDR1 is PRHDT and CDR2 FYEKMQ (reference sequence). The CDR3 is 13 amino acids. In DNA, the CDR3 is TGTGCCAGCAGCGTACTAGGTTGGCGAGGCTACACCTTC. Residues: CASSVLGWRGYTF. Full variable domain (rest looked up from reference TRBV13 and TRBJ1-2): AAGVIQSPRHLIKEKRETATLKCYPIPRHDTVYWYQQGPGQDPQFLISFYEKMQSDKGSIPDRFSAQQFSDYHSELNMSSLELGDSALYFCASSVLGWRGYTFGSGTRLTVV.

A single count supports this clone. V usage is TRBV19 and J usage is TRBJ2-5; 7 bases agree with TRBD1. V trimming: 3 bases; J trimming: 4 bases; junction bases outside the gene matches: 2. Germline V CDR1 and CDR2: LNHDA, SQIVND (reference sequence). The CDR3 totals 13 residues. CDR3 region: CASSIRQGETQYF. Written as DNA, the CDR3 is TGTGCCAGTAGTATTCGACAGGGAGAGACCCAGTACTTC.

The chain combines TRBV9 with TRBJ2-5; 8 bases align to TRBD2. Germline V gene lookup returns CDR1 SGDLS and CDR2 YYNGEE. V was pared by 2 bases and J by 5 bases, with 8 bases of the junction left unmatched. The CDR3 consists of 15 residues. CDR3 sequence: CASSVGGRPGETQYF. CDR3 in DNA: TGTGCCAGCAGCGTGGGCGGGAGGCCTGGGGAGACCCAGTACTTC.

A note on this clone: Other DNA sequences in the same sample also yield this CDR3. The rearrangement joins TRBV28 to TRBJ2-7, with 11 bases aligning to TRBD1. Looked up from germline, CDR1 is MDHEN and CDR2 is SYDVKM. V shed 4 bases and J 4 bases; nucleotides not matched to a gene: 3. The CDR3 covers 14 residues. The CDR3 loop is CASSYGTGGYEQYF. The CDR3 nucleotides are TGTGCCAGCAGTTATGGGACAGGGGGGTACGAGCAGTACTTC.

The V call is TRBV5-4, the J call TRBJ1-2; TRBD1 is a possible D gene (6 bases). V lost 4 bases and J lost 7, with 20 bases in between. There are 15 residues in the CDR3. Germline loops: CDR1 SGHNT, CDR2 YYREEE (reference sequence). CDR3: CASSPTTGLPGGYTF. The CDR3 DNA reads TGTGCCAGCAGCCCGACGACAGGCTTGCCTGGTGGCTACACCTTC.

This clone was seen a single time. The chain recombines TRBV19 with TRBJ1-5; 8 nucleotides agree with TRBD1. Germline values: CDR1 LNHDA, CDR2 SQIVND (reference sequence). The CDR3 contains 15 residues. The J segment lost 2 bases and the V segment lost 4 bases, leaving 4 bases of the junction unmatched. The CDR3 region has the DNA TGTGCCAGTAGTACTCTGGACAGGGGCAATCAGCCCCAGCATTTT. Translation: CASSTLDRGNQPQHF.

This chain links TRBV10-3 with TRBJ1-4; D is ambiguous. The CDR3 is 13 residues long. Trimming cost V 10 bases and J 6 bases, with 15 bases left between them. Germline CDR1 is ENHRY and CDR2 is SYGVKD. This CDR3 is CATTQVKDEKLFF. CDR3 DNA sequence: TGTGCCACCACCCAGGTAAAGGATGAAAAACTGTTTTTT.

The chain recombines TRBV27 with TRBJ2-7; possible D gene TRBD1, 5 bases. Per germline, CDR1 MNHEY and CDR2 SMNVEV (reference sequence). V shed 7 bases and J shed 0 bases, with 16 bases lying between them. This CDR3 contains 15 residues. This CDR3 reads CASTLRAGNSYEQYF. The CDR3 DNA is TGTGCCAGCACCCTAAGGGCAGGGAACTCCTACGAGCAGTACTTC.

The rearrangement links TRBV6-5 to TRBJ1-4, with TRBD1 as a possible D gene (5 bases). Germline CDR1 and CDR2: MNHEY and SVGAGI. The CDR3 extends over 15 amino acids. V shed 6 bases and J shed 7 bases, with 18 bases lying between them. CDR3 DNA sequence: TGTGCCAGCAGCACAGACTGGGAGGGGAGTGAAAAACTGTTTTTT. It is translated as CASSTDWEGSEKLFF.

The chain is built from TRBV6-5 and TRBJ1-2; TRBD1 aligns across 8 bases. The CDR3 is made up of 12 amino acids. CDR1 MNHEY and CDR2 SVGAGI come from the germline V gene. V lost 4 bases to trimming and J lost 8 bases; unmatched junction nucleotides: 3. DNA for the CDR3: TGTGCCAGCAGTTCAGGGGGCTACGGCTACACCTTC. Translation gives CASSSGGYGYTF.